Shown below are 5 T cell receptor beta chains from a single sample sequenced in a study of radiotherapy plus CTLA-4 blockade in lung cancer. The repertoire was sequenced with immunoSEQ multiplex PCR; TCRdb's copy has only in-frame clones and lacks some. The data contain about 80,000 clones, about 88% of them singletons. Specimen: peripheral blood, collected from a patient treated with radiotherapy plus ipilimumab. These receptors all stem from a human donor with non-small cell lung cancer who had stable disease on radiotherapy plus ipilimumab.

J is TRBJ1-5 and V is TRBV6-5; TRBD1 agrees at 11 bases. The germline CDR1 and CDR2 sequences are MNHEY and SVGAGI. The CDR3 sequence is 13 residues long. Trimming removed 5 bases from V and 8 bases from J; junction bases left unmatched: 2. This chain's CDR3 is CASSRDRGEPQHF. The CDR3 nucleotides are TGTGCCAGCAGTCGGGACAGGGGGGAGCCCCAGCATTTT.

The chain carries TRBV29-1 and TRBJ1-1, with D perhaps matching TRBD1 (5 bases). Trimming took 2 bases from V and 5 from J, leaving 9 bases between them. This CDR3 comprises 12 residues. CDR1 is SQVTM, CDR2 ANQGSEA, per germline. For the CDR3, the DNA is TGCAGCGTTGAACTGGGGGGTACTGAAGCTTTCTTT. Translation: CSVELGGTEAFF.

This chain connects TRBV7-9 to TRBJ1-1, with D perhaps matching TRBD1 (5 bases). Germline assignment: CDR1 SEHNR and CDR2 FQNEAQ (reference sequence). V dropped 8 bases and J dropped 5 bases, with 12 bases sitting between them. This CDR3 has 12 residues. The chain's CDR3 is CASGKGETEAFF. As DNA, the CDR3 is TGTGCCAGCGGAAAAGGGGAAACTGAAGCTTTCTTT. Complete variable domain (other parts from reference TRBV7-9 and TRBJ1-1): DTGVSQNPRHKITKRGQNVTFRCDPISEHNRLYWYRQTLGQGPEFLTYFQNEAQLEKSRLLSDRFSAERPKGSFSTLEIQRTEQGDSAMYLCASGKGETEAFFGQGTRLTVV.

The chain has TRBV4-1 and TRBJ2-1; TRBD2 aligns across 12 bases. There are 16 residues in the CDR3. CDR1 MGHRA and CDR2 YSYEKL come from the germline V gene. The V and J ends lost 0 bases and 13 bases, in that order; junction bases with no gene match: 10. CDR3 amino acids: CASSQDWASGGAVQFF. The CDR3 bases are TGCGCCAGCAGCCAAGATTGGGCTAGCGGGGGGGCCGTCCAGTTCTTC.

The CDR3 nucleotides are TGTGCCAGCAGCTCCCAGGAAGGGATCGGGGAGACCCAGTACTTC. Its translation is CASSSQEGIGETQYF. The chain recombines TRBV7-6 with TRBJ2-5, with unresolved D. Deletions cut 4 bases from V and 5 bases from J, with 17 bases between. Looked up from germline, CDR1 is SGHVS and CDR2 is FNYEAQ. The CDR3 has 15 residues.